What follows is one T cell receptor (beta chain) and its context. Its antigen is not known. The data are from a study of T cell responses to AZD1222 COVID-19 vaccine. Findings and limits, study-wide: Unmutated variant regions are reportedly targeted by nearly half of spike-specific TCRs. Spike was spanned by vaccine-associated CD4 TCRs, which were dominant at 160-218 and 743-854.

Sequencing used immunoSEQ multiplex PCR; TCRdb keeps in-frame clones, though not all of them. The table has about 120,000 clones, approximately 86% seen once. V lost 5 bases to trimming and J lost 4 bases, with 8 bases between them. The CDR3 sequence is 12 residues long. Looked up from germline, CDR1 is LNHDA and CDR2 is SQIVND (reference sequence). This rearrangement joins TRBV19 to TRBJ1-1, with unresolved D. The TCR originated in an adult in good health. The sequences come from peripheral blood, collected on day 0 of AZD1222 vaccination. CDR3 protein: CASSPRITEAFF. In nucleotides, the CDR3 is TGTGCCAGTAGTCCCCGGATCACTGAAGCTTTCTTT. Combining the CDR3 with reference TRBV19 and TRBJ1-1 gives the whole variable domain DGGITQSPKYLFRKEGQNVTLSCEQNLNHDAMYWYRQDPGQGLRLIYYSQIVNDFQKGDIAEGYSVSREKKESFPLTVTSAQKNPTAFYLCASSPRITEAFFGQGTRLTVV.